This TCR beta chain was recorded in a study of T cell responses to AZD1222 COVID-19 vaccine. The study's findings and limits: Baseline testing showed seropositivity in only a handful of AZD1222 recipients.

With respect to this clone: As yet, its antigen is unknown.

The assay was immunoSEQ multiplex PCR, and TCRdb's table has in-frame clones only and misses some. The profile shows approximately 170,000 clones, under 95% of them singletons. V shed 4 bases and J 8 bases; nucleotides not matched to a gene: 10. CDR3 length equals 14 residues. CDR1 is GTSNPN and CDR2 is SVGIG in the germline V gene (reference sequence). This sample comprised peripheral blood, obtained 28 days after the second AZD1222 dose. V is TRBV30 and J is TRBJ1-4; 7 bases fit TRBD1. The sequence came from an adult who received the AZD1222 COVID-19 vaccine. CDR3 in DNA: TGTGCCTGGAATAAAAAACAGGGACAGGAAAAACTGTTTTTT. Residues: CAWNKKQGQEKLFF. Combining the CDR3 with reference TRBV30 and TRBJ1-4 gives the whole variable domain SQTIHQWPATLVQPVGSPLSLECTVEGTSNPNLYWYRQAAGRGLQLLFYSVGIGQISSEVPQNLSASRPQDRQFILSSKKLLLSDSGFYLCAWNKKQGQEKLFFGSGTQLSVL.